Here is one TCR beta chain with its context. The antigen remains undetermined. The data were obtained in a study of blood T cells in healthy people across ages. Whenever a sample was processed, at least 6.5 million PBMCs were isolated. This CDR3 region has 16 residues. V gave up 1 base and J gave up 2 bases, with 18 bases separating them. CDR1 is SQVTM, CDR2 ANQGSEA, per germline. A second about 7 to 12 cycle PCR used barcoded and J-beta primers. TCRdb re-called the 5' RACE reads through MiXCR, storing one row per CDR3 protein. The top ten hold about 21% of the sample, which has 1.5 million to 2 million distinct CDR3 sequences, about two fifths seen once. Regarding the study as a whole: Higher diversity, along with more naive CD4+ cells, distinguished long-lived donors from aged donors.

The source material was blood. V usage is TRBV29-1 and J usage is TRBJ2-7; D not resolved. The TCR comes from a human donor in good health. In nucleotides, the CDR3 is TGCAGCGTTGAAGTAGCAACGGGCCACGGACCCTACGAGCAGTACTTC. This sequence encodes CSVEVATGHGPYEQYF.